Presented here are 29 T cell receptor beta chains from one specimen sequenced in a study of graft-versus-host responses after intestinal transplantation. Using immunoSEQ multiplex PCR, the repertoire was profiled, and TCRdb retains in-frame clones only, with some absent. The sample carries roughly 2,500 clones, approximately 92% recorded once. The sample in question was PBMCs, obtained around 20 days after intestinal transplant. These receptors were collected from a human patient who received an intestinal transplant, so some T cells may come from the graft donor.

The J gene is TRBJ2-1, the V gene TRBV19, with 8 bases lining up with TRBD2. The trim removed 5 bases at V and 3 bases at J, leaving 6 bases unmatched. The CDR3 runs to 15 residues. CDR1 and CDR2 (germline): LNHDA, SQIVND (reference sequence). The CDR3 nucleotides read TGTGCCAGTAGTCAACTAGCGGACTACTACAATGAGCAGTTCTTC. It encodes CASSQLADYYNEQFF.

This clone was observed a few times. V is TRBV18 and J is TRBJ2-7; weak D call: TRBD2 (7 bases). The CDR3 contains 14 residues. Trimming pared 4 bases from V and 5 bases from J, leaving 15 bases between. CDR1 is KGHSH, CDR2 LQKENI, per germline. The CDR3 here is CASSRREGVHEQYF. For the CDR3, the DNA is TGTGCCAGCTCACGCAGGGAGGGGGTCCACGAGCAGTACTTC.

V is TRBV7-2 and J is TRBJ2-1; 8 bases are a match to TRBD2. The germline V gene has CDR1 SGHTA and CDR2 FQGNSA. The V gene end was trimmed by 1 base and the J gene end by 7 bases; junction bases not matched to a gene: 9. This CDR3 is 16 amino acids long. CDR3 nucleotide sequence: TGTGCCAGCAGCTTAGTCTCTACTAGCGGAACTAATGAGCAGTTCTTC. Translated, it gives CASSLVSTSGTNEQFF.

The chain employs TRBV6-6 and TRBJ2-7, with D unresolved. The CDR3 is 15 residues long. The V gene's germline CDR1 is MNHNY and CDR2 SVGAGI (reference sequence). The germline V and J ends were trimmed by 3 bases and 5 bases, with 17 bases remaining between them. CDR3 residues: CASSYRPGRVNEQYF. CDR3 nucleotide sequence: TGTGCCAGCAGTTATCGCCCCGGCCGGGTGAACGAGCAGTACTTC.

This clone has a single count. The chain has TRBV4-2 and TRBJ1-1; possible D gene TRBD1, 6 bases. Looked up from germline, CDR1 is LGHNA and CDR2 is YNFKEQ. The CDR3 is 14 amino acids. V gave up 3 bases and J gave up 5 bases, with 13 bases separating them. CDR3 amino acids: CASSHVTGFTEAFF. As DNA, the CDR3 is TGTGCCAGCAGCCACGTTACAGGGTTTACTGAAGCTTTCTTT.

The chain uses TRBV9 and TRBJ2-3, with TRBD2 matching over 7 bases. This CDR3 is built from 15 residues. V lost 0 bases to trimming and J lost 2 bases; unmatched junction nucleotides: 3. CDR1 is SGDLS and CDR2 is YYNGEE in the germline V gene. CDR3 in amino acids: CASSVAAGYTDTQYF. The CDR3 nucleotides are TGTGCCAGCAGCGTAGCAGCGGGGTACACAGATACGCAGTATTTT.

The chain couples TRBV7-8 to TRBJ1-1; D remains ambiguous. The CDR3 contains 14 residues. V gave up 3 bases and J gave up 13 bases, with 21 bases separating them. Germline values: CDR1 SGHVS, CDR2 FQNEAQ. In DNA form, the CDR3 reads TGTGCCAGCAGCTTTCGTACCTCGCCCGATCCGGGTTTCTTT. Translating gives CASSFRTSPDPGFF.

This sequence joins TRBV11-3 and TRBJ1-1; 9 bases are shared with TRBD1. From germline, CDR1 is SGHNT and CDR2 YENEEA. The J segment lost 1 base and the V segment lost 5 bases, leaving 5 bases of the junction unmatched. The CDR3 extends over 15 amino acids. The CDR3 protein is CASSVGTGRNTEAFF. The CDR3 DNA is TGTGCCAGCAGCGTTGGGACAGGGAGGAACACTGAAGCTTTCTTT. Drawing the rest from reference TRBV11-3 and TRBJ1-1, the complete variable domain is EAGVVQSPRYKIIEKKQPVAFWCNPISGHNTLYWYLQNLGQGPELLIRYENEEAVDDSQLPKDRFSAERLKGVDSTLKIQPAELGDSAVYLCASSVGTGRNTEAFFGQGTRLTVV.

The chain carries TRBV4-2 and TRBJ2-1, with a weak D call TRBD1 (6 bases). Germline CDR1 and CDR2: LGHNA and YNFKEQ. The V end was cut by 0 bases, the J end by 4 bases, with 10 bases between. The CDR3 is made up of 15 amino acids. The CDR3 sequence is CASSQDRGQYNEQFF. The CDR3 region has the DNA TGTGCCAGCAGCCAAGACAGGGGCCAATACAATGAGCAGTTCTTC.

The CDR3 sequence is CASSLAGLDTQYF. The CDR3 coding sequence is TGTGCCAGCAGCTTAGCCGGGTTGGATACGCAGTATTTT. The chain couples TRBV7-6 to TRBJ2-3, with D uncertain. The germline CDR1 and CDR2 sequences are SGHVS and FNYEAQ. The CDR3 contains 13 residues. Trimming stripped 0 bases from V and 6 bases from J, with 7 bases between.

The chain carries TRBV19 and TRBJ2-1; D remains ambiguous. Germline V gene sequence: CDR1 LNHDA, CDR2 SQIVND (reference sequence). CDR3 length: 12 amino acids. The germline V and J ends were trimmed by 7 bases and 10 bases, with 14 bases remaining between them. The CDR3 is CASMGLQTEQFF. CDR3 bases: TGTGCCAGTATGGGTCTGCAGACAGAGCAGTTCTTC.

The CDR3 nucleotides are TGTGCCAGCAGTCCGGACAGGGGGCGGATTCAGCCCCAGCATTTT. It is translated as CASSPDRGRIQPQHF. This sequence joins TRBV28 and TRBJ1-5; 11 nucleotides agree with TRBD1. The ends lost 5 bases at V and 6 bases at J; junction bases unmatched: 6. Germline CDR1 is MDHEN and CDR2 is SYDVKM. The CDR3 length is 15 residues.

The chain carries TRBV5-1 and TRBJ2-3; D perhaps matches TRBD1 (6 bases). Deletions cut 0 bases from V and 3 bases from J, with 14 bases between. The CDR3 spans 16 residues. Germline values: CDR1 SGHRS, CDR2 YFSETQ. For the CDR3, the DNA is TGCGCCAGCAGCTTGGTTGGTTGGCAGGGGACAGATACGCAGTATTTT. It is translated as CASSLVGWQGTDTQYF.

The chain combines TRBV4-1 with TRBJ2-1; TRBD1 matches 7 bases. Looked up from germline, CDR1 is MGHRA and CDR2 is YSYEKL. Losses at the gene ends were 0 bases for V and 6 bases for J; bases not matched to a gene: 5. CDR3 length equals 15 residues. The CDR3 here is CASSQEDREINEQFF. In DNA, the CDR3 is TGCGCCAGCAGCCAAGAAGACAGGGAGATCAATGAGCAGTTCTTC.

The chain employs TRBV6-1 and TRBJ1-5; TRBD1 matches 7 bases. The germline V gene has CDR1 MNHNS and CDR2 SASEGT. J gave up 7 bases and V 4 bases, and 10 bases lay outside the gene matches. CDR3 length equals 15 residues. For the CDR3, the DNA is TGTGCCAGCAGTGTACCCCGCCAGGGGGTCCAGCCCCAGCATTTT. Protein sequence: CASSVPRQGVQPQHF.

In DNA form, the CDR3 reads TGCGCCAGCAGCCTCCGCACCACCGACAGGGGGCAAACCGATGAGCAGTTCTTC. Its translation: CASSLRTTDRGQTDEQFF. This rearrangement joins TRBV4-1 to TRBJ2-1; 10 bases fit TRBD1. J was trimmed by 8 bases and V by 4 bases; bases with no gene match: 17. The CDR3 runs to 18 residues. Germline V CDR1 and CDR2: MGHRA, YSYEKL.

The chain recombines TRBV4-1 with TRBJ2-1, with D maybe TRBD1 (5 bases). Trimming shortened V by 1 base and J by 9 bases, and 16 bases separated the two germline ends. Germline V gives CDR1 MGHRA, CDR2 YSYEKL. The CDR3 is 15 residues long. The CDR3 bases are TGCGCCAGCAGCCAAGTGGACGACCGAAGGGGTGAGCAGTTCTTC. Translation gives CASSQVDDRRGEQFF.

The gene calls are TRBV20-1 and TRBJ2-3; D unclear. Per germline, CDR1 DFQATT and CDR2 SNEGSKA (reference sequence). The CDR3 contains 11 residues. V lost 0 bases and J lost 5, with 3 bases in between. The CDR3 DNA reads TGCAGTGCTAGAGATATAGATACGCAGTATTTT. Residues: CSARDIDTQYF.

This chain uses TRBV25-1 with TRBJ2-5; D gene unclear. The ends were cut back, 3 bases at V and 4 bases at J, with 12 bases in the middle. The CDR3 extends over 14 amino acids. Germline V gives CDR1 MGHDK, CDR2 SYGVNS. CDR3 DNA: TGTGCCAGCAGTGATCGGTCTAGATCAGAGACCCAGTACTTC. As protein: CASSDRSRSETQYF.

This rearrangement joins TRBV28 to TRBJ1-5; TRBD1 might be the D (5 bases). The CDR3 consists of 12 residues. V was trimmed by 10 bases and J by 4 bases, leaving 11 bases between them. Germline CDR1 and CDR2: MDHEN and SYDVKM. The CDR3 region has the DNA TGTGCCACTGTCCCAGGGAATCAGCCCCAGCATTTT. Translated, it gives CATVPGNQPQHF.

CDR3 sequence reads: CASSPPGLVYNEQFF. The CDR3 DNA follows: TGTGCCAGCAGCCCACCGGGACTAGTGTACAATGAGCAGTTCTTC. The rearrangement links TRBV27 to TRBJ2-1; TRBD2 aligns across 8 bases. This CDR3 is 15 amino acids long. V shed 6 bases, J shed 4 bases, and the junction held 8 bases outside the gene matches. Germline values: CDR1 MNHEY, CDR2 SMNVEV (reference sequence).

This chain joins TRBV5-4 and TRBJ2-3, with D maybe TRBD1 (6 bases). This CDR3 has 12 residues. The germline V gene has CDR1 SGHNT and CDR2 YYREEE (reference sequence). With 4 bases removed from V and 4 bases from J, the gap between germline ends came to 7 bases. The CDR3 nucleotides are TGTGCCAGCAGCACAGGGCCAGATACGCAGTATTTT. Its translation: CASSTGPDTQYF.

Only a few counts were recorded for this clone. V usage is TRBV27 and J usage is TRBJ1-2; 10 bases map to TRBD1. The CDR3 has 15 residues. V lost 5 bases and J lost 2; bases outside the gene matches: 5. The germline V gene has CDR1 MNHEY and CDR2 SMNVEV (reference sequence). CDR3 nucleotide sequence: TGTGCCAGCAGTACAACGGGACAGGGGAACTATGGCTACACCTTC. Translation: CASSTTGQGNYGYTF.

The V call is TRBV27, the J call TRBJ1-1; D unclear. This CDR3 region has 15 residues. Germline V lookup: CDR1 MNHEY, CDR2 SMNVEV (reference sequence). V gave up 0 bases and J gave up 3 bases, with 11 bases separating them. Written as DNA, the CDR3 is TGTGCCAGCAGTTTATCGTGGGCCGGGGACACTGAAGCTTTCTTT. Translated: CASSLSWAGDTEAFF.

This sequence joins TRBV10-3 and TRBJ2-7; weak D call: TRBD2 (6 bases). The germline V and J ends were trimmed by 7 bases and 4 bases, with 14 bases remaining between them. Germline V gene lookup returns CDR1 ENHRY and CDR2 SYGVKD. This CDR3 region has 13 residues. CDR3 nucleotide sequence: TGTGCCATCATGCGGGATATCGGGTACGAGCAGTACTTC. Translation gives CAIMRDIGYEQYF.

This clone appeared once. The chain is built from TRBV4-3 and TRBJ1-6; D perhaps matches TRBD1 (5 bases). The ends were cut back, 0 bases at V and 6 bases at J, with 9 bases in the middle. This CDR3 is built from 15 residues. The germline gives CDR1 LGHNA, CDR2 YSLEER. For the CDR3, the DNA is TGCGCCAGCAGCCAAGAGATCGACAGTAATTCACCCCTCCACTTT. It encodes CASSQEIDSNSPLHF.

CDR3 in DNA: TGTGCCAGCAGCTCAAGAGCCAACACCGGGGAGCTGTTTTTT. It yields the protein CASSSRANTGELFF. The chain carries TRBV9 and TRBJ2-2; D is unclear. Deletions cut 4 bases from V and 2 bases from J, with 9 bases between. The germline gives CDR1 SGDLS, CDR2 YYNGEE. The CDR3 has 14 residues.

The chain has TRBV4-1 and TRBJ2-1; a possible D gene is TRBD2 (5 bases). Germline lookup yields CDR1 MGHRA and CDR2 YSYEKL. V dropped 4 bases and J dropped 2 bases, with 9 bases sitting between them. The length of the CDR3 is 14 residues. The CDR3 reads CASSPEAAYNEQFF. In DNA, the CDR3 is TGCGCCAGCAGCCCGGAGGCGGCCTACAATGAGCAGTTCTTC.

CDR3: CASSFPSLRRAEAFF. The CDR3 nucleotides read TGTGCCAGCAGCTTTCCATCCCTGAGGCGTGCTGAAGCTTTCTTT. The genes are TRBV11-2 and TRBJ1-1; D not resolved. This CDR3 has 15 residues. The V gene's germline CDR1 is SGHAT and CDR2 FQNNGV. V lost 3 bases and J lost 6, with 17 bases in between.